These 20 T cell receptor beta chains came from one sample sequenced in a study of T cell repertoires in cytomegalovirus infection. One entry per CDR3 protein, called by TCRdb with MiXCR from the reads. The sample has 740,000 or so distinct CDR3 sequences; under 40% are singletons. The specimen sequenced was PBMCs. Receptors originate from a human donor in good health (CMV status not recorded). Some clones in this sample may be carry-over from other donors' samples.

This clonotype occurred a few times. The J gene is TRBJ1-1, the V gene TRBV6-1; 7 nucleotides align to TRBD1. Looked up from germline, CDR1 is MNHNS and CDR2 is SASEGT. The CDR3 contains 14 residues. Losses at the gene ends were 6 bases for V and 3 bases for J; bases not matched to a gene: 7. CDR3 sequence reads: CASRTDRDHTEAFF. The CDR3 bases are TGTGCCAGCAGAACCGACAGGGATCACACTGAAGCTTTCTTT.

In this sample, this clonotype turned up many times. The genes are TRBV7-8 and TRBJ2-7; 8 nucleotides align to TRBD1. V lost 6 bases to trimming and J lost 0 bases; unmatched junction nucleotides: 4. Germline CDR1 and CDR2: SGHVS and FQNEAQ. The CDR3 loop spans 14 amino acids. The CDR3: CASRDRASSYEQYF. The CDR3 bases are TGTGCCAGCAGGGACAGGGCGAGCTCCTACGAGCAGTACTTC.

J is TRBJ1-2 and V is TRBV12-3 or TRBV12-4, with 7 bases that match TRBD1. The ends lost 1 base at V and 4 bases at J; junction bases unmatched: 6. This CDR3 contains 15 residues. CDR3 in amino acids: CASSLVTGTAYGYTF. CDR3 nucleotide sequence: TGTGCCAGCAGTTTAGTAACCGGGACAGCCTATGGCTACACCTTC.

This rearrangement joins TRBV6-1 to TRBJ2-7, with D tentatively TRBD1 (6 bases). Germline V CDR1 and CDR2: MNHNS, SASEGT. Between the trimmed V and J ends, which lost 6 bases and 5 bases, there was a span of 11 bases. The CDR3 runs 12 residues. CDR3 loop: CASRTTGHEQYF. The CDR3 nucleotides are TGTGCCAGCAGGACGACAGGACACGAGCAGTACTTC.

In this sample, this clonotype turned up a few times. A read error may account for a junction end that differs from germline. This chain joins TRBV7-7 and TRBJ2-5; TRBD2 matches at 8 bases. Germline V gene sequence: CDR1 SSHAT, CDR2 FNYEAQ (reference sequence). The CDR3 is made up of 15 amino acids. CDR3 loop: CASSLASGSKETQYF. The CDR3 DNA reads as TGTGCTAGCAGCTTAGCCAGCGGGAGCAAAGAGACCCAGTACTTC.

This clonotype has a single count. This rearrangement joins TRBV6-1 to TRBJ1-1; no firm D call. This CDR3 is built from 13 residues. V lost 4 bases, J lost 2 bases, and 8 bases lay in between. Per the germline V gene, CDR1 is MNHNS and CDR2 is SASEGT. CDR3 nucleotide sequence: TGTGCCAGCAGTGTGTCCTTTAACACTGAAGCTTTCTTT. It encodes CASSVSFNTEAFF.

In its sample, this clonotype was seen a few times. V is TRBV29-1 and J is TRBJ1-2; D call uncertain. CDR3 length equals 10 residues. The ends were cut back, 5 bases at V and 6 bases at J, with 7 bases in the middle. CDR1 and CDR2 from the germline V gene are SQVTM and ANQGSEA. This CDR3 is CSVWEDGYTF. For the CDR3, the DNA is TGCAGCGTTTGGGAGGATGGCTACACCTTC.

This clonotype has only a few counts. The V call is TRBV7-9, the J call TRBJ2-7; possibly TRBD2 for D (5 bases). CDR1 and CDR2 (germline): SEHNR, FQNEAQ (reference sequence). The V and J ends lost 5 bases and 0 bases respectively, with 14 bases between them. CDR3 length equals 15 residues. The CDR3 is CASSGEGQSSYEQYF. For the CDR3, the DNA is TGTGCCAGCAGCGGCGAGGGTCAGAGCTCCTACGAGCAGTACTTC.

In its sample, this clonotype is medium-sized (0.01 to 0.1%). The gene calls are TRBV7-2 and TRBJ1-2; D unclear. The germline V and J ends were trimmed by 1 base and 3 bases, with 6 bases remaining between them. Germline V gene lookup returns CDR1 SGHTA and CDR2 FQGNSA. The CDR3 extends over 13 amino acids. The CDR3 region has the DNA TGTGCCAGCAGCTTAGGGCGCGACTATGGCTACACCTTC. Translating it yields CASSLGRDYGYTF.

V and J are TRBV6-8 and TRBJ2-4; the match to TRBD1 covers 7 bases. After removal of 0 bases from V and 0 bases from J, the junction contained 5 bases not matched to a gene. CDR3 length: 17 residues. Germline CDR1 is MNHGY and CDR2 is SAAAGT. The CDR3 coding sequence is TGTGCCAGCAGTTACTCGGGACAGAACTTAGCCAAAAACATTCAGTACTTC. Protein product: CASSYSGQNLAKNIQYF.

This clonotype was counted a few times. The rearrangement links TRBV7-8 to TRBJ1-1; maybe TRBD1 (6 bases). The V end lost 2 bases, the J end lost 2 bases, and 12 bases lay between the germline ends. The germline CDR1 and CDR2 sequences are SGHVS and FQNEAQ. CDR3 length equals 15 residues. CDR3: CASSLLGGPNTEAFF. DNA for the CDR3: TGTGCCAGCAGCTTACTGGGGGGCCCTAACACTGAAGCTTTCTTT.

This clonotype has more than one count but fewer than ten. CDR3 sequence (DNA): TGTGCCAGCGGACTTGGGAGGCTTGGGACTGAAGCTTTCTTT. Protein product: CASGLGRLGTEAFF. This chain joins TRBV6-2 or TRBV6-3 and TRBJ1-1; D gene uncertain. Germline CDR1 reads MNHEY; CDR2 reads SVGEGT. This CDR3 is built from 14 residues. The V and J ends lost 8 bases and 5 bases respectively, with 18 bases between them.

CDR3 DNA sequence: TGTGCCACCAGCAAGTTAGGGGGGGGGGAGAATGGCTACACCTTC. It codes for CATSKLGGGENGYTF. The rearrangement uses TRBV15 and TRBJ1-2; maybe TRBD1 (6 bases). The germline V and J ends were trimmed by 4 bases and 6 bases, with 18 bases remaining between them. Germline-derived CDR1 and CDR2 are LNHNV and YYDKDF (reference sequence). This CDR3 has 15 residues.

V and J are TRBV20-1 and TRBJ1-5; TRBD1 matches 7 bases. From germline, CDR1 is DFQATT and CDR2 SNEGSKA (reference sequence). J lost 5 bases, V lost 3 bases, and 10 bases had no gene match. CDR3 length: 15 residues. The CDR3 protein is CSASMVTGQDQPQHF. The CDR3 bases are TGCAGTGCTAGCATGGTGACAGGGCAGGATCAGCCCCAGCATTTT.

The chain has TRBV14 and TRBJ2-7, with D possibly being TRBD1 (6 bases). The CDR3 extends over 15 amino acids. Germline V gene data show CDR1 as SGHDN and CDR2 as FVKESK. V was shortened by 1 base and J by 2 bases, with 12 bases between the two germline ends. The CDR3 nucleotides read TGTGCCAGCAGCCAAGGGCCGGACAGAGCCTACGAGCAGTACTTC. This encodes CASSQGPDRAYEQYF. Together with reference TRBV14 and TRBJ2-7, the CDR3 gives the full variable domain: EAGVTQFPSHSVIEKGQTVTLRCDPISGHDNLYWYRRVMGKEIKFLLHFVKESKQDESGMPNNRFLAERTGGTYSTLKVQPAELEDSGVYFCASSQGPDRAYEQYFGPGTRLTVT.

For this clonotype: A junction boundary mismatches the germline segment, possibly from a read error. The V call is TRBV7-6, the J call TRBJ2-5; 7 bases align to TRBD2. CDR3 length: 13 amino acids. Germline V CDR1 and CDR2: SGHVS, FNYEAQ. CDR3 loop: CASSLDPGGTQYF. The CDR3 region has the DNA TGTGCTAGCAGCTTAGATCCGGGGGGGACCCAGTACTTC.

This clonotype was recorded many times. The chain joins TRBV4-2 to TRBJ1-1; unclear D gene. Germline lookup yields CDR1 LGHNA and CDR2 YNFKEQ. Trimming cost V 2 bases and J 3 bases, with 4 bases left between them. The CDR3 runs to 12 residues. The chain's CDR3 is CASSQSDTEAFF. CDR3 nucleotides: TGTGCCAGCAGCCAATCGGACACTGAAGCTTTCTTT.

The V call is TRBV27, the J call TRBJ1-5, with a tentative D call TRBD1 (6 bases). Trimming removed 5 bases at V and 3 bases at J, with 14 bases between. The CDR3 has 15 amino acids. Germline CDR1 is MNHEY and CDR2 is SMNVEV (reference sequence). CDR3 loop: CASSPQGRANQPQHF. The CDR3 nucleotides read TGTGCCAGCAGTCCACAGGGAAGGGCCAATCAGCCCCAGCATTTT.

The chain carries TRBV18 and TRBJ2-4; a weak D match, TRBD1 (6 bases). The CDR3 spans 19 residues. CDR1 and CDR2 (germline): KGHSH, LQKENI. V was shortened by 3 bases and J by 2 bases, with 23 bases between the two germline ends. The CDR3 DNA follows: TGTGCCAGCTCACCTTTAATGGAAGGACAGAGGGTTTCCAAAAACATTCAGTACTTC. Protein: CASSPLMEGQRVSKNIQYF.

Here the CDR3 DNA reads TGTGCCAGCAGCTTAGAGGGACAGGGGGCGAGAAACACTGAAGCTTTCTTT. It translates to CASSLEGQGARNTEAFF. This chain links TRBV7-2 with TRBJ1-1, with 12 bases that match TRBD1. The germline CDR1 and CDR2 sequences are SGHTA and FQGNSA. The CDR3 has 17 residues. Losses at the gene ends were 1 base for V and 2 bases for J; bases not matched to a gene: 5. Looking up the rest from reference TRBV7-2 and TRBJ1-1 gives the full variable domain: GAGVSQSPSNKVTEKGKDVELRCDPISGHTALYWYRQSLGQGLEFLIYFQGNSAPDKSGLPSDRFSAERTGGSVSTLTIQRTQQEDSAVYLCASSLEGQGARNTEAFFGQGTRLTVV.